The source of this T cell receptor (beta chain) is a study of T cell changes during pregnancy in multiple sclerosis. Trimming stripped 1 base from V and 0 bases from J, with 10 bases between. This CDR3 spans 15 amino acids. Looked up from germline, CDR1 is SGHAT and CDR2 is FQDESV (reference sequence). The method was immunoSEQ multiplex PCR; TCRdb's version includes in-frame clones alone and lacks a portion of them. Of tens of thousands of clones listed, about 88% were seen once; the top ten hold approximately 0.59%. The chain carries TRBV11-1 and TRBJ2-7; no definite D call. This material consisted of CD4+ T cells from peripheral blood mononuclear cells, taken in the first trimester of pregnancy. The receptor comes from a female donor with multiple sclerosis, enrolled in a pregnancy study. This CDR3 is CASSLGLLSSYEQYF. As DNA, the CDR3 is TGTGCCAGCAGCTTAGGACTCTTAAGCTCCTACGAGCAGTACTTC.